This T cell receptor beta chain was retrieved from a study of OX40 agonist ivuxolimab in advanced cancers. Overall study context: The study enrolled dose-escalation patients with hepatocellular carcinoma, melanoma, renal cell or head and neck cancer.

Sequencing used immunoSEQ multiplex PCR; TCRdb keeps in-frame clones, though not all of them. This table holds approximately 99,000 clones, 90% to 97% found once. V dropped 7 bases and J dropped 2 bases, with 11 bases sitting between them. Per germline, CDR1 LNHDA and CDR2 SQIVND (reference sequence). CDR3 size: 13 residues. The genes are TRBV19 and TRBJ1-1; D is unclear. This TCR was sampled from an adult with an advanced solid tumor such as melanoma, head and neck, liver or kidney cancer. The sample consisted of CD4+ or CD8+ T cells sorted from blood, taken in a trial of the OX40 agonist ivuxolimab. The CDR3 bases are TGTGCCAGTATACGTGCGGGTAACACTGAAGCTTTCTTT. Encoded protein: CASIRAGNTEAFF. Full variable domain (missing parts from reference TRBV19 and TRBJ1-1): DGGITQSPKYLFRKEGQNVTLSCEQNLNHDAMYWYRQDPGQGLRLIYYSQIVNDFQKGDIAEGYSVSREKKESFPLTVTSAQKNPTAFYLCASIRAGNTEAFFGQGTRLTVV.